These 25 T cell receptor beta chains were all obtained from the same sample, sequenced in a study of blood T cells in healthy people across ages. It was with a sample-barcoded 5' primer and a J-beta primer mix that a second PCR of about 6 to 11 cycles was run. TCRdb analysed the 5' RACE reads with MiXCR anew, one entry per CDR3 protein. The repertoire consists of roughly 2 million distinct CDR3 sequences, with less than 50% occurring once and the leading ten covering 2.1%. The sequencing sample was made of blood. The receptors derive from a woman in her forties in good health.

This clonotype has only a few counts. This chain joins TRBV18 and TRBJ1-6; D possibly corresponds to TRBD1 (5 bases). Looked up from germline, CDR1 is KGHSH and CDR2 is LQKENI. The CDR3 runs to 14 residues. V dropped 4 bases and J dropped 7 bases, with 11 bases sitting between them. CDR3 amino acids: CASSLDSWNSPLHF. CDR3 sequence (DNA): TGTGCCAGCTCACTTGACAGCTGGAATTCACCCCTCCACTTT.

On this clonotype: The junction shows a germline mismatch at one end, possibly a read error. This chain uses TRBV7-8 with TRBJ2-6, with 8 bases that match TRBD1. The CDR3 is 18 residues long. Germline V gives CDR1 SGHVS, CDR2 FQNEAQ. CDR3 nucleotides: TGTGCCAGCAGCTTACCCACAGGGGGGAACTCTGGGGCCAACGCCCTGACTTTC. Amino acid sequence: CASSLPTGGNSGANALTF. The whole variable domain, remainder taken from reference TRBV7-8 and TRBJ2-6, is GAGVSQSPRYKVAKRGQDVALRCDPISGHVSLFWYQQALGQGPEFLTYFQNEAQLDKSGLPSDRFFAERPEGSVSTLKIQRTQQEDSAVYLCASSLPTGGNSGANALTFGAGSRLTVL.

This clonotype showed up just a few times. This sequence joins TRBV7-2 and TRBJ2-3, with D possibly TRBD2 on 6 matching bases. V was clipped by 7 bases and J by 3 bases, with 14 bases between them. Germline-derived CDR1 and CDR2 are SGHTA and FQGNSA. There are 14 residues in the CDR3. This CDR3 reads CASTNDGGTDTQYF. The CDR3, as DNA: TGTGCCAGCACCAATGACGGGGGTACAGATACGCAGTATTTT. Complete variable domain (other parts from reference TRBV7-2 and TRBJ2-3): GAGVSQSPSNKVTEKGKDVELRCDPISGHTALYWYRQSLGQGLEFLIYFQGNSAPDKSGLPSDRFSAERTGGSVSTLTIQRTQQEDSAVYLCASTNDGGTDTQYFGPGTRLTVL.

This clonotype was recorded a few times. The rearrangement uses TRBV13 and TRBJ2-1; TRBD2 is a possible D gene (6 bases). V lost 4 bases, J lost 6 bases, and 7 bases lay in between. This CDR3 region has 12 residues. CDR1 and CDR2 (germline): PRHDT, FYEKMQ (reference sequence). DNA for the CDR3: TGTGCCAGCAGCTCTAGCGTCAATGAGCAGTTCTTC. This codes for CASSSSVNEQFF.

This clonotype occurred a few times. The chain combines TRBV5-1 with TRBJ2-5; no clear D gene. Germline V gene data show CDR1 as SGHRS and CDR2 as YFSETQ. Trimming removed 1 base at V and 5 bases at J, with 12 bases between. CDR3 size: 14 residues. The CDR3 protein is CASSLTPTGETQYF. For the CDR3, the DNA is TGCGCCAGCAGCTTGACACCCACCGGGGAGACCCAGTACTTC.

This clonotype was counted only a few times. V is TRBV7-6 and J is TRBJ2-6; TRBD1 is a possible D gene (5 bases). The CDR3 spans 18 residues. V was trimmed by 4 bases and J by 3 bases, leaving 19 bases between them. Germline V gene data show CDR1 as SGHVS and CDR2 as FNYEAQ. The CDR3: CASSSRLQGGDGANVLTF. The CDR3 DNA reads as TGTGCCAGCAGCTCGCGATTGCAGGGCGGAGATGGGGCCAACGTCCTGACTTTC. The full variable domain, rest sourced from reference TRBV7-6 and TRBJ2-6, is GAGVSQSPRYKVTKRGQDVALRCDPISGHVSLYWYRQALGQGPEFLTYFNYEAQQDKSGLPNDRFSAERPEGSISTLTIQRTEQRDSAMYRCASSSRLQGGDGANVLTFGAGSRLTVL.

This chain uses TRBV20-1 with TRBJ1-2; D is undetermined. The CDR3 contains 13 residues. Per the germline V gene, CDR1 is DFQATT and CDR2 is SNEGSKA (reference sequence). Trimming removed 2 bases from V and 3 bases from J, with 10 bases in between. CDR3 in amino acids: CSARTGEYYGYTF. Here the CDR3 DNA reads TGCAGTGCTAGAACTGGGGAATACTATGGCTACACCTTC.

This clonotype was detected a few times. V and J are TRBV6-6 and TRBJ2-6; D unresolved. The CDR3 covers 14 residues. Germline CDR1 MNHNY, CDR2 SVGAGI (reference sequence). V was cut by 7 bases and J by 4 bases, with 11 bases left in between. In DNA, the CDR3 is TGTGCCAGCATTTGGGGATCCGGGGCCAACGTCCTGACTTTC. Protein sequence: CASIWGSGANVLTF.

The gene calls are TRBV2 and TRBJ1-1; the D gene is possibly TRBD1 (6 bases). The ends were cut back, 6 bases at V and 8 bases at J, with 10 bases in the middle. The CDR3 has 11 residues. CDR1 is SNHLY and CDR2 is FYNNEI in the germline V gene. The CDR3 is CASRIGTEAFF. DNA of the CDR3: TGTGCCAGCAGGATTGGGACAGAAGCTTTCTTT.

CDR3 protein: CASSSRSGGLSDTQYF. CDR3 DNA sequence: TGTGCCAGCAGCTCTCGTAGCGGGGGCCTTTCAGATACGCAGTATTTT. This sequence joins TRBV9 and TRBJ2-3; 9 bases map to TRBD2. With 4 bases clipped from V and 4 bases from J, the junction kept 10 bases outside the gene matches. This CDR3 contains 16 residues. The V gene's germline CDR1 is SGDLS and CDR2 YYNGEE.

The table lists this clonotype with a few counts. The rearrangement joins TRBV7-2 to TRBJ1-5, with D unclear. Germline V gene data show CDR1 as SGHTA and CDR2 as FQGNSA. This CDR3 comprises 16 residues. The ends were cut back, 5 bases at V and 1 base at J, with 15 bases in the middle. The CDR3 DNA reads TGTGCCAGCAGCCCCCGAGCACTCGTGAGCAATCAGCCCCAGCATTTT. Its protein is CASSPRALVSNQPQHF.

The chain carries TRBV6-5 and TRBJ1-1; no definite D call. Trimming took 10 bases from V and 2 from J, leaving 11 bases between them. The CDR3 has 12 residues. The V gene's germline CDR1 is MNHEY and CDR2 SVGAGI. The CDR3 nucleotides read TGTGCCACGAACAGAGAAAACACTGAAGCTTTCTTT. Translated: CATNRENTEAFF.

The rearrangement joins TRBV9 to TRBJ2-3, with 15 positions matching TRBD2. The CDR3 totals 17 residues. V shed 0 bases and J 4 bases; nucleotides not matched to a gene: 3. Germline CDR1 and CDR2: SGDLS and YYNGEE. As DNA, the CDR3 is TGTGCCAGCAGCGTAGGGGGACTAGCGGGGGGCTCAGATACGCAGTATTTT. Amino acids: CASSVGGLAGGSDTQYF.

The chain employs TRBV20-1 and TRBJ2-1, with TRBD1 matching over 8 bases. Unmatched junction bases numbered 9, after V lost 2 bases and J lost 6 bases. The CDR3 has 15 residues. Germline CDR1 is DFQATT and CDR2 is SNEGSKA (reference sequence). CDR3 protein: CSARSGQGAFNEQFF. In nucleotides, the CDR3 is TGCAGTGCTAGATCTGGTCAGGGGGCATTCAATGAGCAGTTCTTC.

This sequence joins TRBV24-1 and TRBJ2-1; D assignment may be TRBD1 or TRBD2 (5 bases each). CDR1 and CDR2 (germline): KGHDR, SFDVKD. The CDR3 has 15 amino acids. V was shortened by 5 bases and J by 12 bases, with 22 bases between the two germline ends. The CDR3 sequence is CATSGPGRSTDTQFF. CDR3 DNA sequence: TGTGCCACCAGTGGTCCGGGACGGTCCACAGATACGCAGTTCTTC.

The rearrangement links TRBV7-9 to TRBJ2-7; 7 nucleotides align to TRBD1. Germline V lookup: CDR1 SEHNR, CDR2 FQNEAQ (reference sequence). This CDR3 is built from 13 residues. V lost 5 bases, J lost 3 bases, and 4 bases stayed unmatched. The DNA of the CDR3 is TGTGCCAGCAGCCATAGACAGGGCTACGAGCAGTACTTC. This sequence encodes CASSHRQGYEQYF.

The J gene is TRBJ1-5, the V gene TRBV6-1; tentatively, D is TRBD1 (5 bases). Germline CDR1 is MNHNS and CDR2 is SASEGT. V lost 11 bases and J lost 0, with 14 bases in between. CDR3 length equals 14 residues. The CDR3 is CAGGGSGSNQPQHF. In DNA form, the CDR3 reads TGTGCCGGGGGGGGATCGGGTAGCAATCAGCCCCAGCATTTT.

The chain links TRBV6-6 to TRBJ2-6, with D possibly being TRBD1 (5 bases). V lost 2 bases and J 2 bases, leaving 10 bases between the germline ends. The CDR3 covers 16 residues. Germline V lookup: CDR1 MNHNY, CDR2 SVGAGI (reference sequence). CDR3 bases: TGTGCCAGCAGTTACCCCGGCAGGGCTGGGGCCAACGTCCTGACTTTC. It yields the protein CASSYPGRAGANVLTF.

The V and J genes are TRBV12-3 or TRBV12-4 and TRBJ2-4; possibly TRBD1 or TRBD2 for D (5 bases each). Between the trimmed V and J ends, which lost 6 bases and 4 bases, there was a span of 16 bases. The CDR3 sequence is 15 residues long. CDR3 region: CASSLGRAEKNIQYF. The CDR3 DNA follows: TGTGCCAGCAGCTTGGGACGAGCGGAAAAAAACATTCAGTACTTC.

This sequence joins TRBV20-1 and TRBJ2-4; 9 nucleotides line up with TRBD1. CDR3 size: 14 residues. Germline loops: CDR1 DFQATT, CDR2 SNEGSKA (reference sequence). Unmatched junction bases numbered 3, after V lost 5 bases and J lost 1 base. In DNA, the CDR3 is TGCAGTGCTTGGGACAGGGTGGCCAAAAACATTCAGTACTTC. Translated: CSAWDRVAKNIQYF.

This chain joins TRBV7-9 and TRBJ1-5, with a weak D call TRBD1 (6 bases). Trimming stripped 0 bases from V and 5 bases from J, with 14 bases between. The CDR3 runs 16 residues. The germline gives CDR1 SEHNR, CDR2 FQNEAQ (reference sequence). CDR3 amino acids: CASSLAGGQGYQPQHF. CDR3 sequence (DNA): TGTGCCAGCAGCTTAGCGGGGGGACAAGGGTATCAGCCCCAGCATTTT.

The chain carries TRBV2 and TRBJ1-5; 7 bases are shared with TRBD1. J gave up 6 bases and V 3 bases, and 8 bases lay outside the gene matches. The CDR3 length is 15 residues. Germline assignment: CDR1 SNHLY and CDR2 FYNNEI. The CDR3 reads CASSDQDREGQPQHF. DNA of the CDR3: TGTGCCAGCAGTGATCAAGACAGGGAAGGTCAGCCCCAGCATTTT.

This chain connects TRBV10-3 to TRBJ2-1, with 7 bases aligning to TRBD1. V was pared by 3 bases and J by 6 bases, with 11 bases of the junction left unmatched. Germline CDR1 and CDR2: ENHRY and SYGVKD. The CDR3 spans 16 residues. CDR3 DNA sequence: TGTGCCATCAGTGAAGGAGTAGGGGGCAGCCGCAATGAGCAGTTCTTC. It yields the protein CAISEGVGGSRNEQFF.

The rearrangement joins TRBV18 to TRBJ2-3, with 7 bases fitting TRBD1. The length of the CDR3 is 15 residues. The trim removed 3 bases at V and 4 bases at J, leaving 7 bases unmatched. The germline V gene encodes CDR1 KGHSH and CDR2 LQKENI. As DNA, the CDR3 is TGTGCCAGCTCACCGGAGACAGGGATGGCAGATACGCAGTATTTT. This codes for CASSPETGMADTQYF.

V and J are TRBV6-5 and TRBJ2-7, with 8 positions matching TRBD2. The CDR3 sequence is 14 residues long. Germline V gene lookup returns CDR1 MNHEY and CDR2 SVGAGI. With V trimmed by 4 bases and J by 4 bases, 6 bases remained unmatched. CDR3 amino acids: CASSSFSGEYEQYF. In nucleotides, the CDR3 is TGTGCCAGCAGTTCCTTTAGCGGGGAATACGAGCAGTACTTC.